These 18 T cell receptor beta chains share one sample of origin, sequenced in a study of tumor-infiltrating lymphocytes in oesophageal squamous cell carcinoma. TCRdb reprocessed the PCR reads with MiXCR, giving one entry per CDR3 protein. The sample shows 18,000 or so distinct CDR3 sequences, just under 40% of them seen only once. The material sequenced was esophageal tumor tissue. The receptors were sampled from a male donor with esophageal squamous cell carcinoma.

The rearrangement joins TRBV7-6 to TRBJ1-2, with 8 bases fitting TRBD1. Unmatched junction bases numbered 12, after V lost 1 base and J lost 5 bases. Germline values: CDR1 SGHVS, CDR2 FNYEAQ. The CDR3 extends over 17 amino acids. CDR3 sequence reads: CASSLEIGDRGGYGYTF. Here the CDR3 DNA reads TGTGCCAGCAGCTTAGAAATCGGTGACAGGGGTGGTTATGGCTACACCTTC.

This clonotype turned up a few times. The chain couples TRBV6-1 to TRBJ2-5; possible D gene TRBD2, 6 bases. The CDR3 is 14 residues long. Germline V gene data show CDR1 as MNHNS and CDR2 as SASEGT. The V end lost 10 bases, the J end lost 1 base, and 16 bases lay between the germline ends. The CDR3 loop is CATQLGGSQETQYF. The CDR3 DNA follows: TGTGCCACCCAGCTGGGGGGTTCCCAAGAGACCCAGTACTTC.

This clonotype has more than one count but fewer than ten. The rearrangement uses TRBV5-1 and TRBJ2-2; D might be TRBD2 (5 bases). Trimming removed 5 bases from V and 7 bases from J, with 15 bases in between. Germline CDR1 is SGHRS and CDR2 is YFSETQ. The CDR3 has 14 amino acids. The CDR3: CASRPEARVGELFF. The DNA for the CDR3 is TGCGCCAGCAGGCCAGAGGCGCGGGTCGGGGAGCTGTTTTTT.

The chain uses TRBV28 and TRBJ2-5; 10 nucleotides agree with TRBD2. The closer fit of TRBJ2-7 to the DNA end suggests the J call may be wrong. Germline V gives CDR1 MDHEN, CDR2 SYDVKM. This CDR3 contains 15 residues. The CDR3 nucleotides read TGTGCCAGCAGTGTACTAGCGGGAAGCACCTACGAGCAGTACTTC. Encoded protein: CASSVLAGSTYEQYF.

The V gene is TRBV9, the J gene TRBJ2-7; 14 bases line up with TRBD2. TRBJ2-1 explains the end of the DNA better; the J call may be wrong. The CDR3 loop spans 19 amino acids. CDR1 is SGDLS, CDR2 YYNGEE, per germline. CDR3 nucleotide sequence: TGTGCCAGCAGCGTGTGGACTAGCGGGAGGTACCTCTCCTACAATGAGCAGTTCTTC. Translation gives CASSVWTSGRYLSYNEQFF.

The V and J genes are TRBV24-1 and TRBJ2-1; maybe TRBD1 (5 bases). V lost 9 bases to trimming and J lost 6 bases, with 11 bases between them. The CDR3 covers 12 residues. From germline, CDR1 is KGHDR and CDR2 SFDVKD. The CDR3 spells CATEGAGNEQFF. The CDR3 nucleotides read TGTGCCACCGAAGGGGCCGGCAATGAGCAGTTCTTC.

This chain uses TRBV7-6 with TRBJ2-5; TRBD1 matches 9 bases. J was trimmed by 11 bases and V by 4 bases; bases with no gene match: 14. The CDR3 is made up of 15 amino acids. The germline V gene has CDR1 SGHVS and CDR2 FNYEAQ. The CDR3 spells CASSSGTGIYNEQYF. The CDR3 region has the DNA TGTGCCAGCAGCTCTGGGACAGGGATCTACAATGAGCAGTACTTC.

In regard to this clonotype: Since a much larger clone is just one base distant, this may be a read error. The rearrangement links TRBV6-1 to TRBJ2-3; D possibly corresponds to TRBD1 (6 bases). The J call may be incorrect, as the DNA end agrees better with TRBJ2-7. Germline CDR1 MNHNS, CDR2 SASEGT. The CDR3 runs 13 residues. CDR3 loop: CASSYRVDNEQYF. Written as DNA, the CDR3 is TGTGCCAGCAGTTACAGGGTCGACAATGAGCAGTACTTC.

This clonotype was detected a few times. The CDR3 does not close with the conserved phenylalanine or tryptophan, likely indicating a read error. It is unclear where the CDR3 begins or ends on the DNA, so no DNA is shown, and the CDR3 is as TCRdb lists it. CDR3 protein: CASSLAGGGQTYEQYFGN. V gene TRBV12-3 or TRBV12-4 combines with J gene TRBJ2-5; TRBD1 reflects the table's D call only, with no check against the DNA. The CDR3 is 18 amino acids long, termini counted.

This clonotype was counted a single time. This chain uses TRBV6-5 with TRBJ2-7, with 12 bases identical to TRBD2. The CDR3 runs 13 residues. The V gene end was trimmed by 7 bases and the J gene end by 12 bases; junction bases not matched to a gene: 10. Germline V gene sequence: CDR1 MNHEY, CDR2 SVGAGI. CDR3 DNA: TGTGCCAGCACCTTAAGACTAGCGGGAGTTCTGTACTTC. This translates into CASTLRLAGVLYF.

This sequence joins TRBV7-6 and TRBJ2-1, with 12 bases that match TRBD2. The CDR3 loop spans 17 amino acids. V trimming: 4 bases; J trimming: 1 base; junction bases outside the gene matches: 5. Per the germline V gene, CDR1 is SGHVS and CDR2 is FNYEAQ. CDR3 in amino acids: CASSYTSGGWSYNEQFF. The CDR3 region has the DNA TGTGCCAGCAGCTATACTAGCGGGGGGTGGTCCTACAATGAGCAGTTCTTC.

This clonotype was observed at least ten times. This chain joins TRBV5-4 and TRBJ2-7, with 8 bases lining up with TRBD1. Germline CDR1 reads SGHNT; CDR2 reads YYREEE (reference sequence). The CDR3 totals 15 residues. The V segment lost 0 bases and the J segment 0 bases; nucleotides outside the gene matches: 2. CDR3 residues: CASSLGRGLSYEQYF. The DNA for the CDR3 is TGTGCCAGCAGCTTGGGCAGGGGGCTCTCCTACGAGCAGTACTTC.

The J gene is TRBJ1-2, the V gene TRBV20-1, with 9 positions matching TRBD1. The germline gives CDR1 DFQATT, CDR2 SNEGSKA (reference sequence). Trimming cost V 6 bases and J 6 bases; bases outside gene matches: 5. The CDR3 has 12 residues. The CDR3 loop reads CSAGDREHGYTF. DNA for the CDR3: TGCAGTGCAGGGGACAGGGAGCATGGCTACACCTTC.

This clonotype is classed as medium-sized. This chain connects TRBV7-3 to TRBJ2-5; D unclear. Trimming left V 8 bases short and J 5 bases short, with 15 bases between. Germline CDR1 reads SGHTA; CDR2 reads FQGTGA. There are 13 residues in the CDR3. DNA of the CDR3: TGTGCCAGCTCCCGGCGTGCCGGGGAGACCCAGTACTTC. It yields the protein CASSRRAGETQYF.

The rearrangement joins TRBV7-2 to TRBJ2-3; D tentatively fits TRBD1 or TRBD2 (5 bases each). The J call could be wrong; TRBJ2-7 is a better fit for the DNA end. CDR1 is SGHTA, CDR2 FQGNSA, per germline. This CDR3 has 14 residues. The CDR3 protein is CASSLPGRRAEQYF. The CDR3 DNA reads TGTGCCAGCAGCTTACCGGGACGCAGGGCCGAGCAGTACTTC.

The rearrangement links TRBV6-6 to TRBJ2-7; possible D gene TRBD1, 6 bases. Germline CDR1 and CDR2: MNHNY and SVGAGI (reference sequence). Trimming took off 5 bases at V and 6 bases at J, with 14 bases between the two ends. The CDR3 sequence is 13 residues long. Written as DNA, the CDR3 is TGTGCCAGCAGTGCCACAGGGTCCGGCGAGCAGTACTTC. Its protein is CASSATGSGEQYF.

At least ten counts were recorded for this clonotype. The chain recombines TRBV12-3 or TRBV12-4 with TRBJ2-2; TRBD2 is a possible D gene (6 bases). This CDR3 is built from 13 residues. V dropped 7 bases and J dropped 7 bases, with 13 bases sitting between them. CDR3 nucleotides: TGTGCCAGCATTCCCATCGGGGGCGGGGAGCTGTTTTTT. This gives the protein CASIPIGGGELFF.

By sample fraction, this clonotype is medium-sized. The CDR3 reads CASSLRDGTSGNVEQYF. CDR3 DNA: TGTGCCAGCAGCTTAAGAGACGGGACTAGCGGGAATGTTGAGCAGTACTTC. The rearrangement uses TRBV7-9 and TRBJ2-7; 13 bases fit TRBD2. Losses at the gene ends were 2 bases for V and 7 bases for J; bases not matched to a gene: 11. The CDR3 length is 17 residues. Germline V gene lookup returns CDR1 SEHNR and CDR2 FQNEAQ (reference sequence).